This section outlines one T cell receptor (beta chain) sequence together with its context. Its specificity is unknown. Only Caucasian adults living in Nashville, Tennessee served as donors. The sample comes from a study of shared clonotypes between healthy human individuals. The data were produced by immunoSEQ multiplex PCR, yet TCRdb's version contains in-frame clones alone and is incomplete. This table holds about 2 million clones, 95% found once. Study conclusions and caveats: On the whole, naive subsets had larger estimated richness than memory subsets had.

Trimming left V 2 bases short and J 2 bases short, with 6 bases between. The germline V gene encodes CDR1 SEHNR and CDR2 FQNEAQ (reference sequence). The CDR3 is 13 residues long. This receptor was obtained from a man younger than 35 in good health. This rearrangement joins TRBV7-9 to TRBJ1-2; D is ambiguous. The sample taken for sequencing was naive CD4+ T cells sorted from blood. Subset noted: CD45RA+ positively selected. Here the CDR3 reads CASSLSVNYGYTF. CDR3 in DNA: TGTGCCAGCAGCTTATCCGTAAACTATGGCTACACCTTC.